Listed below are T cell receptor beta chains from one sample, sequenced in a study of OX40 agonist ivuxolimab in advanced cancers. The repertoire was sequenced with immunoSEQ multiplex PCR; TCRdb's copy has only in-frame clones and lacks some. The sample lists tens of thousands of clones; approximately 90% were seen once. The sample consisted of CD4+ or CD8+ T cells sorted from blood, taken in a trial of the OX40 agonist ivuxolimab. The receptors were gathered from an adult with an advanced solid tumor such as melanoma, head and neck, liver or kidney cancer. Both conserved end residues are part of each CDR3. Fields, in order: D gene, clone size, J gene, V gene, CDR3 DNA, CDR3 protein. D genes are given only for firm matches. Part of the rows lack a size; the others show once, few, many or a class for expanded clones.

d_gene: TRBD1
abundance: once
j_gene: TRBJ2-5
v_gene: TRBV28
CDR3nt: TGTGCCAGCAGGACAGGGGGCAGTGAGACCCAGTACTTC
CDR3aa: CASRTGGSETQYF

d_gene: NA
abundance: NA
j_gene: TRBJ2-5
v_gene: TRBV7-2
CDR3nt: TGTGCCAGCAGCTTAGTTTGGTCGGGCTCTCAAGAGACCCAGTACTTC
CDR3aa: CASSLVWSGSQETQYF

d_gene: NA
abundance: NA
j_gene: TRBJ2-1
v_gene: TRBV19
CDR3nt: TGTGCCAGTAGTATTCTTAGCGGCTCCTACAATGAGCAGTTCTTC
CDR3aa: CASSILSGSYNEQFF

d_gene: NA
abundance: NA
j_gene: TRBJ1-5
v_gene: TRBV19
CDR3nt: TGTGCCAGTACCATCTCGAGGGAGAGGGGGAATCAGCCCCAGCATTTT
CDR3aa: CASTISRERGNQPQHF

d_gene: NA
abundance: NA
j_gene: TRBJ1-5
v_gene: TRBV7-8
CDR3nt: TGTGCCAGCAGCTTAGATCCCGGGTCGAATCTCAATCAGCCCCAGCATTTT
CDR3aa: CASSLDPGSNLNQPQHF

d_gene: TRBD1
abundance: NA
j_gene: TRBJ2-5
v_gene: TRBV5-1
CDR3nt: TGCGCCAGCACGACAGGGGGTAAAGAGACCCAGTACTTC
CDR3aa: CASTTGGKETQYF

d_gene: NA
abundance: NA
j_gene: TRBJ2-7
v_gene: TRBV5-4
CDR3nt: TGTGCCAGCAGCTTGGCCGCTGGTCCCTACGAGCAGTACTTC
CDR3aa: CASSLAAGPYEQYF

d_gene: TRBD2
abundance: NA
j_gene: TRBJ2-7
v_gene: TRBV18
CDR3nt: TGTGCCAGCTCACCAGGGACTAGCGGGAACGAGCAGTACTTC
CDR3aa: CASSPGTSGNEQYF

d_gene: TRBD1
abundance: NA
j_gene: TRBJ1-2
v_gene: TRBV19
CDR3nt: TGTGCCAGTAGTATTCGGACAGGGGACGGCTACACCTTC
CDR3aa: CASSIRTGDGYTF

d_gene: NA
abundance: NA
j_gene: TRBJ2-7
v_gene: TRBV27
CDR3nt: TGTGCCAGCAGTTTAAAGGGGGCGGGACACAGCGAGCAGTACTTC
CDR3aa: CASSLKGAGHSEQYF

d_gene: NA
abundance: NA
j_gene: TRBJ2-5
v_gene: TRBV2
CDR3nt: TGTGCCAGCAGTGCGGTAGCGAAAGAGACCCAGTACTTC
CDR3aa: CASSAVAKETQYF

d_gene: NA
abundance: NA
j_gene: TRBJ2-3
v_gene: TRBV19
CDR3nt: TGTGCCAGTAGTAACGGACGCCCGCCCACAGATACGCAGTATTTT
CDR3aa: CASSNGRPPTDTQYF

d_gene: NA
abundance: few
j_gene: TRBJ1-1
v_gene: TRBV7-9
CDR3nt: TGTGCCAGCAGCCCGACAGGGAACACTGAAGCTTTCTTT
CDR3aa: CASSPTGNTEAFF

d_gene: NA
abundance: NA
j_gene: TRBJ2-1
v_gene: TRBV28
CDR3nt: TGTGCCAGCAGTCCCCGTGGCGGTACCTACAATGAGCAGTTCTTC
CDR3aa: CASSPRGGTYNEQFF

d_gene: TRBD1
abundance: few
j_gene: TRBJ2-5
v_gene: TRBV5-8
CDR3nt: TGTGCCAGCAGCCGGCTAAAGGGACAGGGCCAAGAGACCCAGTACTTC
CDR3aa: CASSRLKGQGQETQYF

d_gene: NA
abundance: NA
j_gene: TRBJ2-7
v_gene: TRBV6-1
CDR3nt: TGTGCCAGCAGTGAATCCGGGACCCCCTACGAGCAGTACTTC
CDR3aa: CASSESGTPYEQYF

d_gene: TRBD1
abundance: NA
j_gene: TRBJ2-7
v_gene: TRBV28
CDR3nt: TGTGCCAGCAGAAGTGCGCCGGGACAGGAGGCTTCGTCGCCTTACTACGAGCAGTACTTC
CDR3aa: CASRSAPGQEASSPYYEQYF

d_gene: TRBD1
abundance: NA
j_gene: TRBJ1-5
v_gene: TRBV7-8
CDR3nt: TGTGCCAGCAGCACGGGACAGGTTACTTATAGCAATCAGCCCCAGCATTTT
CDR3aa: CASSTGQVTYSNQPQHF

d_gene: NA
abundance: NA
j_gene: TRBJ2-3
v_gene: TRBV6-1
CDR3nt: TGTGCCAGCAGTGAAACGTGGGAGGTCACAGATACGCAGTATTTT
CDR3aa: CASSETWEVTDTQYF

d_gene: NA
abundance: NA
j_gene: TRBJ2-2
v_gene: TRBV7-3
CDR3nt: TGTGCCAGCAGCCCGGATGGCGGGGAGCTGTTTTTT
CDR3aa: CASSPDGGELFF

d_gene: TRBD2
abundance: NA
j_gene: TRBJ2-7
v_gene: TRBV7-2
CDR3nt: TGTGCCAGCAGCTTAGGAGCGGGGGAGCACTACGAGCAGTACTTC
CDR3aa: CASSLGAGEHYEQYF

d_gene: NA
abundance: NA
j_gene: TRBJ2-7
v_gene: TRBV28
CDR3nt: TGTGCCAGCCTACCTCAGGATACTCCTTCCTACGAGCAGTACTTC
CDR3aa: CASLPQDTPSYEQYF

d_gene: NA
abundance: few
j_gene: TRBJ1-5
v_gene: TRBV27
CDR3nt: TGTGCCAGCAGTTTCGCTAGCAATCAGCCCCAGCATTTT
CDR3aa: CASSFASNQPQHF

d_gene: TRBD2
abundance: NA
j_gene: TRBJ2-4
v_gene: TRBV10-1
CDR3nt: TGCGCCAGTGAGAGCGGGAGGGCCGCCAAAAACATTCAGTACTTC
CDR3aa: CASESGRAAKNIQYF

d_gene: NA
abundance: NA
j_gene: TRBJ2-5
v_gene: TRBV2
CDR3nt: TGTGCCAGCAGCTTAGGACAGCCTGGCGAGACCCAGTACTTC
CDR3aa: CASSLGQPGETQYF

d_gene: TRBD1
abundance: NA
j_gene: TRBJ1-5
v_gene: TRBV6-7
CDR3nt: TGTGCCAGCCGGACAGGGGGCATTGAGGCTCAGCCCCAGCATTTT
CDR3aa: CASRTGGIEAQPQHF

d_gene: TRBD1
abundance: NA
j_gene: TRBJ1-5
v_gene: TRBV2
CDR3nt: TGTGCCAGCACCGGACAGGGAATCGATCAGCCCCAGCATTTT
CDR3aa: CASTGQGIDQPQHF

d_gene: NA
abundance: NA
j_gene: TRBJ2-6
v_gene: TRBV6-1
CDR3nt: TGTGCCAGTAACACTGGGGCCAACGTCCTGACTTTC
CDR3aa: CASNTGANVLTF

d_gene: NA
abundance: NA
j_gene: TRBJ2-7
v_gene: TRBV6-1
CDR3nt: TGTGCCACCAGGGGGAGCGGGAGTAGCGAGCAGTACTTC
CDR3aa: CATRGSGSSEQYF

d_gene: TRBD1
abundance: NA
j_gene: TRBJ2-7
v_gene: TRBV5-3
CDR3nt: TGTGCCAGAAGCTGGACAGGACCGTCCTACGAGCAGTACTTC
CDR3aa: CARSWTGPSYEQYF

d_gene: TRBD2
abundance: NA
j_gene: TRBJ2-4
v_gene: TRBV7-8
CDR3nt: TGTGCCAGCAGCCCGAACGCGATAGCGGGTCCTCTAGCCAAAAACATTCAGTACTTC
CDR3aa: CASSPNAIAGPLAKNIQYF

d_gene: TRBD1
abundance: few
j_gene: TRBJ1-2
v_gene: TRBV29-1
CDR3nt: TGCAGCGTTGAGGGCAGGGGGAATGGCTACACCTTC
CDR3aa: CSVEGRGNGYTF

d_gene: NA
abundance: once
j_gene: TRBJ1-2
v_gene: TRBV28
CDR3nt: TGTGCCAGCAGTCCACCGGGACATATTGGCTACACCTTC
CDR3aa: CASSPPGHIGYTF

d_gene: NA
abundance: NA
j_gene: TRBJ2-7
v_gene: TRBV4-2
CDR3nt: TGTGCCAGCAGCCAAGATCGCGGCAGCTTAACCTACGAGCAGTACTTC
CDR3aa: CASSQDRGSLTYEQYF

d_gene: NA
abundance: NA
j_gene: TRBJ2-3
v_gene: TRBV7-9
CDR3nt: TGTGCCAGCAGCCCCTGGACAGCCCGAGGTGCAGATACGCAGTATTTT
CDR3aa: CASSPWTARGADTQYF

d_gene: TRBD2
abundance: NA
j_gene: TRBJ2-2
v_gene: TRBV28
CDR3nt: TGTGCCAGCAGTTTAGGGGGACTAGCGGGAAGGACCGGGGAGCTGTTTTTT
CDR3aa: CASSLGGLAGRTGELFF

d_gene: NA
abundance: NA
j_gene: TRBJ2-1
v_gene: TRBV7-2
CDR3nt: TGTGCCAGCAGCTTAGCGTTAACCAGTCTCAATGAGCAGTTCTTC
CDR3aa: CASSLALTSLNEQFF

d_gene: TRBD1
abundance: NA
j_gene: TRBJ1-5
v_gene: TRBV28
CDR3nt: TGTGCCAGCAGCTCGGACAGGGGGCGAAGCAATCAGCCCCAGCATTTT
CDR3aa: CASSSDRGRSNQPQHF

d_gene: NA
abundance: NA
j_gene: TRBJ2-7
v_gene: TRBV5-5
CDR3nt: TGTGCCAGCAGCTTGAGTCCGACCTACGAGCAGTACTTC
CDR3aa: CASSLSPTYEQYF

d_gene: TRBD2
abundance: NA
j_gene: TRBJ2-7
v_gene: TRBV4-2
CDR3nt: TGTGCCAGCAGCCAAGGGGGAATAGCGGGCCTCTACGAGCAGTACTTC
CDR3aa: CASSQGGIAGLYEQYF

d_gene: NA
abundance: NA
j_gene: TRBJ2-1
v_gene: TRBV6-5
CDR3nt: TGTGCCAGCAGTAAAGAGCGGGCTCGTAATGAGCAGTTCTTC
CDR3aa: CASSKERARNEQFF

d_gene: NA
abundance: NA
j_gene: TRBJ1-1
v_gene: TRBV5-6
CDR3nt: TGTGCCACCGCGTGGGGAAACACTGAAGCTTTCTTT
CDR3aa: CATAWGNTEAFF